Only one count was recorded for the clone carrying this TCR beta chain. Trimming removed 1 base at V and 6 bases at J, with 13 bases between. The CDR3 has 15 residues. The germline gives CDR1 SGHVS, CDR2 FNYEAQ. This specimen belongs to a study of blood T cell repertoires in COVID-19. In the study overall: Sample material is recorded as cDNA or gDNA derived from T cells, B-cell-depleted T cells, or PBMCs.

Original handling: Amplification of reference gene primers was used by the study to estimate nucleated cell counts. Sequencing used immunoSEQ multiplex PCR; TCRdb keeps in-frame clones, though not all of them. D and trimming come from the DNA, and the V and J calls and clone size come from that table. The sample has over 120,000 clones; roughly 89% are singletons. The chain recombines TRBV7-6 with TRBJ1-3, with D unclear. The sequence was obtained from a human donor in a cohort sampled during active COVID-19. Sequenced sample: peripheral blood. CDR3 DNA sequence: TGTGCCAGCAGCTTAGGAAGCGGGTCGAAAAACACCATATATTTT. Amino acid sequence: CASSLGSGSKNTIYF. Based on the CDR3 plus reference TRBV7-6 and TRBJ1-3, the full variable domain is GAGVSQSPRYKVTKRGQDVALRCDPISGHVSLYWYRQALGQGPEFLTYFNYEAQQDKSGLPNDRFSAERPEGSISTLTIQRTEQRDSAMYRCASSLGSGSKNTIYFGEGSWLTVV.